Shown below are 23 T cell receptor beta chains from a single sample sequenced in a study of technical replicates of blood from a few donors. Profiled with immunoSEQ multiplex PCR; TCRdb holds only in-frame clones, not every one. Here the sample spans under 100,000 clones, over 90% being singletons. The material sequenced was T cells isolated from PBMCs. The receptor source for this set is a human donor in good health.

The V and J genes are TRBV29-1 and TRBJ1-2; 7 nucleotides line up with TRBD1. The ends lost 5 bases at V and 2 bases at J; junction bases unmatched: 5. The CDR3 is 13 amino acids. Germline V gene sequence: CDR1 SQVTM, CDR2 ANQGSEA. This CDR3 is CSVPGQRNYGYTF. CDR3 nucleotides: TGCAGCGTTCCGGGACAGCGGAACTATGGCTACACCTTC.

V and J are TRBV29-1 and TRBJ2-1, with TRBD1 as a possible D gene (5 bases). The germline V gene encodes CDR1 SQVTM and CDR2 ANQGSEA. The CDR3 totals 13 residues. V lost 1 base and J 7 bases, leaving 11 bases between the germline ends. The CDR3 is CSVEGVTANEQFF. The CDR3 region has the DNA TGCAGCGTTGAAGGCGTGACAGCGAATGAGCAGTTCTTC.

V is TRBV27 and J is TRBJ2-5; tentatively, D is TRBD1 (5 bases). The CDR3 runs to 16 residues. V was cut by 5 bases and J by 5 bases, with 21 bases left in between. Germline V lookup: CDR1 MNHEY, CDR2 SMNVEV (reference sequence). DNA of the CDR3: TGTGCCAGCAGTGTGGTCCAGGGTGGAACGTCGGAGACCCAGTACTTC. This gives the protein CASSVVQGGTSETQYF.

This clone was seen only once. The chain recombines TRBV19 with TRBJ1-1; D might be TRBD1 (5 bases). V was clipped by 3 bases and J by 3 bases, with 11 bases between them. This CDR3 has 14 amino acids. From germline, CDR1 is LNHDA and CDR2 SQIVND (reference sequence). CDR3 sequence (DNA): TGTGCCAGTAGTATTCGGGGGACGGACACTGAAGCTTTCTTT. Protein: CASSIRGTDTEAFF.

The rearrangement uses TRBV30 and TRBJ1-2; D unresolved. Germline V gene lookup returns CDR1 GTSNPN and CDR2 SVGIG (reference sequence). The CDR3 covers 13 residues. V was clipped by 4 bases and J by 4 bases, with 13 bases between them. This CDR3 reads CAWTATHPYGYTF. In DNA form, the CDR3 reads TGTGCCTGGACCGCGACACACCCCTATGGCTACACCTTC.

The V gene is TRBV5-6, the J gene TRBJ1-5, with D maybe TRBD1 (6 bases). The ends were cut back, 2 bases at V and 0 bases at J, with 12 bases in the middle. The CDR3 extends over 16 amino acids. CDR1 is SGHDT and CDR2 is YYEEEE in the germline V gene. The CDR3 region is CASSFYGQYSNQPQHF. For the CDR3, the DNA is TGTGCCAGCAGCTTCTACGGACAGTATAGCAATCAGCCCCAGCATTTT. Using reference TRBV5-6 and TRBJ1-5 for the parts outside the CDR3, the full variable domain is DAGVTQSPTHLIKTRGQQVTLRCSPKSGHDTVSWYQQALGQGPQFIFQYYEEEERQRGNFPDRFSGHQFPNYSSELNVNALLLGDSALYLCASSFYGQYSNQPQHFGDGTRLSIL.

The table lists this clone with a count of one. DNA for the CDR3: TGTGCCAGCAGCTCGTCCCGCCGGAGACTAGCGGGATCCGGGGAGCTGTTTTTT. Encoded protein: CASSSSRRRLAGSGELFF. The rearrangement uses TRBV11-2 and TRBJ2-2, with 11 bases lining up with TRBD2. Germline CDR1 is SGHAT and CDR2 is FQNNGV. The CDR3 runs 18 residues. J was trimmed by 6 bases and V by 4 bases; bases with no gene match: 13.

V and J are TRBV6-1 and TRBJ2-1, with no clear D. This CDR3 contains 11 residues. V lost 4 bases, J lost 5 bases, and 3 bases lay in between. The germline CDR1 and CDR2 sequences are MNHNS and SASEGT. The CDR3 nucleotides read TGTGCCAGCAGTGTTAACAATGAGCAGTTCTTC. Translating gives CASSVNNEQFF.

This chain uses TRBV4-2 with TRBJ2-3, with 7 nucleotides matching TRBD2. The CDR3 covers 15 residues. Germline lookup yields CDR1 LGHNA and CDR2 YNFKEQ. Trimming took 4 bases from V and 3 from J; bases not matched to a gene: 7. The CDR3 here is CASSPPPSGTDTQYF. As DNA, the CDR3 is TGTGCCAGCAGCCCCCCGCCTAGCGGAACAGATACGCAGTATTTT.

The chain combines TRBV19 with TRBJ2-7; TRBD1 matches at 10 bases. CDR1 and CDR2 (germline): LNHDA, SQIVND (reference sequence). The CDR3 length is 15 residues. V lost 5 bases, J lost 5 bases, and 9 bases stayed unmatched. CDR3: CASSVRDRGEHEQYF. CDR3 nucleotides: TGTGCCAGTAGTGTCCGGGACAGGGGTGAGCACGAGCAGTACTTC. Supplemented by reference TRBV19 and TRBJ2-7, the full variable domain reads DGGITQSPKYLFRKEGQNVTLSCEQNLNHDAMYWYRQDPGQGLRLIYYSQIVNDFQKGDIAEGYSVSREKKESFPLTVTSAQKNPTAFYLCASSVRDRGEHEQYFGPGTRLTVT.

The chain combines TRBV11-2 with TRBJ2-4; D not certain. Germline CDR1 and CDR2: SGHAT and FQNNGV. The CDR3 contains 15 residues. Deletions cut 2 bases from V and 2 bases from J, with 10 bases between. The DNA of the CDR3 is TGTGCCAGCAGCTTACCCAATGAGACCAAAAACATTCAGTACTTC. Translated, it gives CASSLPNETKNIQYF. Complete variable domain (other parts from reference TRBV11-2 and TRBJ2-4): EAGVAQSPRYKIIEKRQSVAFWCNPISGHATLYWYQQILGQGPKLLIQFQNNGVVDDSQLPKDRFSAERLKGVDSTLKIQPAKLEDSAVYLCASSLPNETKNIQYFGAGTRLSVL.

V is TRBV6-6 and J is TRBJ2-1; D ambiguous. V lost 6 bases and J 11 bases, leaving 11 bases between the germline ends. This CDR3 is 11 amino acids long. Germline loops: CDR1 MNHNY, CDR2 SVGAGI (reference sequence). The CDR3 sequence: CASSSNEKQFF. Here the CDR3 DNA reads TGTGCCAGCAGCTCTAATGAGAAGCAGTTCTTC.

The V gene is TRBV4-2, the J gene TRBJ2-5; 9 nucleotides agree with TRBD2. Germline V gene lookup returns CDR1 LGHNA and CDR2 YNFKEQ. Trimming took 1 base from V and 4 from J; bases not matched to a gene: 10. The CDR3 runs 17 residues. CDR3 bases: TGTGCCAGCAGCCAAGGGGGTGGCGGGGGGGCGAGAGAGACCCAGTACTTC. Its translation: CASSQGGGGGARETQYF.

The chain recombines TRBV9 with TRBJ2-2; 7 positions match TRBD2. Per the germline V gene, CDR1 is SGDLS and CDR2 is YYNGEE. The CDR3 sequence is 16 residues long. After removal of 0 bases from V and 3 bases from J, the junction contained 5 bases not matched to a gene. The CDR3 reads CASSVEPGGHTGELFF. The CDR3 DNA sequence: TGTGCCAGCAGCGTAGAACCGGGAGGACACACCGGGGAGCTGTTTTTT. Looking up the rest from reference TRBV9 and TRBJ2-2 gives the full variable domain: DSGVTQTPKHLITATGQRVTLRCSPRSGDLSVYWYQQSLDQGLQFLIQYYNGEERAKGNILERFSAQQFPDLHSELNLSSLELGDSALYFCASSVEPGGHTGELFFGEGSRLTVL.

As DNA, the CDR3 is TGTGCCAGCAGTGAAAGGGAGGACTATGGCTACACCTTC. Its protein is CASSEREDYGYTF. The rearrangement links TRBV2 to TRBJ1-2; D is unresolved. CDR3 length: 13 residues. V lost 2 bases and J 3 bases, leaving 7 bases between the germline ends. Germline assignment: CDR1 SNHLY and CDR2 FYNNEI.

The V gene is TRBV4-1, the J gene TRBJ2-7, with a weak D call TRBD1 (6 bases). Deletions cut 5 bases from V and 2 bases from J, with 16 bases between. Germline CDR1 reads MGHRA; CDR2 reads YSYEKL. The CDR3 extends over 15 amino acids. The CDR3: CASSIPGTLTYEQYF. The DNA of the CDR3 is TGCGCCAGCAGCATCCCCGGGACACTCACCTACGAGCAGTACTTC.

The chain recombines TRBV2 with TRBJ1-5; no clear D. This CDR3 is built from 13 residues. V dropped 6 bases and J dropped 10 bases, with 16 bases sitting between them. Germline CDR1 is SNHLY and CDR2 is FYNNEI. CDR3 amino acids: CASRVHETSPQHF. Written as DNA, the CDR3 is TGTGCCAGCAGGGTACACGAAACTAGCCCCCAGCATTTT.

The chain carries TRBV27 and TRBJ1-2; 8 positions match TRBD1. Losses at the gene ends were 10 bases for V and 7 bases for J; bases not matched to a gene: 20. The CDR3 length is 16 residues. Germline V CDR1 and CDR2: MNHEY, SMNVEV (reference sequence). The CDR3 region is CATGLWGAGGAGGYTF. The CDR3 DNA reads TGTGCCACAGGGCTATGGGGGGCAGGGGGCGCGGGTGGCTACACCTTC.

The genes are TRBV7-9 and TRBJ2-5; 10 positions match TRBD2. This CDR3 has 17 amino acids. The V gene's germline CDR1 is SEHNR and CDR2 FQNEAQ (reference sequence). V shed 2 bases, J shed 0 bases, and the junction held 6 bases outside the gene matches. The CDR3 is CASSLRRTSGNQETQYF. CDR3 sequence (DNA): TGTGCCAGCAGCTTACGGCGGACTAGCGGTAACCAAGAGACCCAGTACTTC.

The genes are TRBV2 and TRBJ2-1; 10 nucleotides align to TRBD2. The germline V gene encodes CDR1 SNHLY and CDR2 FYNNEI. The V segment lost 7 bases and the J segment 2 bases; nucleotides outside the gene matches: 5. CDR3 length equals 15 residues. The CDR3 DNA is TGTGCCAGCAAAGCTAGCGGGAGCCCCTACAATGAGCAGTTCTTC. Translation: CASKASGSPYNEQFF.

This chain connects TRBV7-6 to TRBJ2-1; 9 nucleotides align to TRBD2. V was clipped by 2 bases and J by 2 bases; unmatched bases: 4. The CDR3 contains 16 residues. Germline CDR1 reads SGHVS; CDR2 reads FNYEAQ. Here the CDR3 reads CASSLRAGGPYNEQFF. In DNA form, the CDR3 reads TGTGCCAGCAGCTTAAGGGCGGGGGGGCCCTACAATGAGCAGTTCTTC.

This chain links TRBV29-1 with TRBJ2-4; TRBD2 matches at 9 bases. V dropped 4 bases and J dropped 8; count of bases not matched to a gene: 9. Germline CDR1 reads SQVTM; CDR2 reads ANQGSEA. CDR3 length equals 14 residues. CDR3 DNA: TGCAGCGTTGGGTGGCGGGAGGGCCCACACATTCAGTACTTC. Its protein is CSVGWREGPHIQYF.

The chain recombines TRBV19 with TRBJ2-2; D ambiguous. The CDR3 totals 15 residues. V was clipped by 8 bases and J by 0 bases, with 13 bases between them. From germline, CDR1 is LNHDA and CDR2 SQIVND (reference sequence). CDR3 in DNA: TGTGCCAGTCGCCTGTGGAGCGCGAACACCGGGGAGCTGTTTTTT. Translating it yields CASRLWSANTGELFF. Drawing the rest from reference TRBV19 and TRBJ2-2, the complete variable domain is DGGITQSPKYLFRKEGQNVTLSCEQNLNHDAMYWYRQDPGQGLRLIYYSQIVNDFQKGDIAEGYSVSREKKESFPLTVTSAQKNPTAFYLCASRLWSANTGELFFGEGSRLTVL.